The sequence of this T cell receptor (beta chain) was determined in a study of blood T cell repertoires in COVID-19. Background on the study: Resolution of symptoms, clearance, or two negative PCRs was present in recovered Cohort 3 donors. Italy, Spain and the United States were the sources of the convalescent and acute COVID-19 samples.

There are a few counts of this clone. The repertoire was sequenced with immunoSEQ multiplex PCR; TCRdb's copy has only in-frame clones and lacks some. In the table there are over 200,000 clones, around 85% of which are singletons. Across 24 US areas, participants ranged in age from roughly 18 to 95 years. Cohort assignment relied on participant-reported clinical history. The CDR3 contains 15 residues. CDR1 SGHNT and CDR2 YYREEE come from the germline V gene (reference sequence). V lost 3 bases, J lost 8 bases, and 15 bases lay in between. This chain links TRBV5-4 with TRBJ1-6, with D tentatively TRBD1 (6 bases). The origin of this receptor is a woman aged 50 to 60 in a cohort exposed to, infected with or recovered from COVID-19 (not recorded which). Sample: PBMCs or T cells enriched from blood (not recorded which). The CDR3: CASSSLEDRDSPLHF. CDR3 nucleotides: TGTGCCAGCAGCTCCCTCGAGGACAGAGATTCACCCCTCCACTTT.